This TCR beta chain is from a study of T-cell memory formation after mild COVID-19. Study background: TCR clusters were largely donor specific.

One entry per CDR3 protein results from TCRdb running MiXCR on the 5' RACE reads. The data hold about 49,000 distinct CDR3 sequences, with roughly a quarter observed a single time. This CDR3 has 16 residues. Germline values: CDR1 SGHDT, CDR2 YYEEEE. Notes on this clonotype: The antigen is not known. Germline is not matched at one junction end, which may reflect a read error.

Study-wide points: Clones that got smaller from day 15 to 85 had even CD4/CD8, while clones growing later tipped toward CD4+. Largely, contracting CD4+ clones fell within CM and EM, and contracting CD8+ clones within EMRA. Cross-reactive memory seemingly joined, as some responding clones were found in pre-infection memory.

The sample comprised PBMCs or a T cell subset sorted from them (not recorded which). The receptor's source is a man younger than 35 who had mild COVID-19 (a few samples of this study predate the infection). Cell type and time point are not known. The chain joins TRBV5-6 to TRBJ1-1; no reliable D call. In DNA form, the CDR3 reads TGTGCCAGCACCGCTTTTCCCGGGAAAGGGAACTCTGAAGCTTTCTTT. As protein: CASTAFPGKGNSEAFF.